This TCR beta chain was identified during a study of T-cell memory formation after mild COVID-19 (dated by TCRdb to the early 2020s). Notes on the research overall: TCR sequence clusters from the two donors were largely donor specific. In a couple of donors, T-cell clones that expanded and contracted after mild COVID-19 were tracked by sequencing TCRalpha and TCRbeta repertoires over time. Two young, previously healthy adult volunteers, one female and one male, were included in the cohort.

Counted from cysteine to phenylalanine, this CDR3 has 14 amino acids. CDR3 DNA is the only sequence kept; it has 42 bases, read in frame from the first base. The germline V gene specifies KGHDR as CDR1 and SFDVKD as CDR2. V is pared back by 2 bases and J by 4 bases, with 7 bases lying between the germline termini. Comments on this clonotype: Its antigen has not been determined. It has no much larger one-base neighbor in the sample; base qualities were not kept.

Instrument used: Illumina NovaSeq 6000. cDNA libraries for TCRalpha and TCRbeta were prepared by 5'RACE using constant-segment primers, with sample barcodes and unique molecular identifiers added. Trizol reagent was used to extract RNA from every sample. Library amplification was performed in two PCR steps, and a second sample barcode and Illumina TruSeq adapters were introduced in the second step. Sequencing of libraries was performed on an Illumina NovaSeq with 2 x 150 bp paired-end reads. Per the authors' processing: Reads were demultiplexed and collapsed into UMI-guided consensus sequences with migec v1.2.7. Using mixcr v2.1.11, UMI consensuses were aligned to TRA and TRB V and J templates and then assembled into clonotypes. Clonotypes were classified as expanded or contracted when called significant by both edgeR and NoisET, with noise models trained on biological replicates. For edgeR calls, the thresholds were a false discovery rate-adjusted p below 0.01 and a log2 fold-change of 1. As an exploratory analysis of dynamics, max-normalized trajectories of the 1000 most abundant clonotypes were examined with PCA combined with hierarchical clustering. The CD4 or CD8 phenotype of responding clones was assigned using the separately sequenced CD4+ and CD8+ repertoires. TCRdb passed the public sequencing reads through fastp at Q25 and MiXCR, retaining productive beta sequences. Records with the same CDR3 protein are collapsed into one entry carrying the most frequent genes and DNA. TCRdb, not the authors, supplied the V and J calls. The table for this sample lists a few hundred thousand distinct CDR3 sequences; around 15% of them were counted only once. In total, the top ten clones hold about 20% of the sample.

Findings and caveats that apply to the study as a whole: From day 15 to 85, contracting clones showed balanced CD4/CD8 phenotypes, whereas a second wave of clones that expanded from day 15 to 37 leaned towards CD4+. The study covered only a couple of mild cases, and larger cohorts including severe cases with pre-infection samples were considered necessary. Some responding clones were detected in pre-infection memory, suggesting pre-existing cross-reactive memory T cells joined the SARS-CoV-2 response. Contracting CD4+ clones were located mainly in the CM and EM memory subsets, whereas CD8+ clones were found to be enriched in EMRA. Whether the second-wave clones peaking on day 37 were SARS-CoV-2 specific was not confirmed.

PBMCs were isolated by Ficoll-Paque density gradient centrifugation. Recombination connected TRBV24-1 to TRBJ2-2, with no reliable assignment of the D segment. The sequenced sample was PBMCs or a T cell subset sorted from them (not recorded which). The TCR comes from a man aged 18-30 years who had mild COVID-19 (a few samples of this study predate the infection). The sample titles of this study are shuffled in the database, so cell type and time point are left out; the donor was told from shared clones. The base sequence is TGTGCCACCAGTGATTCGGGTGCCACCGGGGAGCTGTTTTTT. Translated, it gives CATSDSGATGELFF.